The present entry profiles one T cell receptor beta chain with its context. Its antigen has not been determined. Within one base of it there is no much larger clone, and no base qualities were kept. Genomic DNA was extracted from sorted cells for sequencing of the TCRbeta CDR3 region. TCRbeta CDR3 regions were sequenced using the immunoSEQ Assay. TCRdb took this table from immuneACCESS and kept in-frame rearrangements with V and J called. Such tables lack part of the clones; where checked against another copy, unresolved V genes explain under half of the gap, and the rest is unexplained. This sample gives some 60,000 clones in total; approximately 89% of them show up just once. The ten largest make up roughly a sixth of the sample. CDR3 length: 13 amino acids, cysteine to phenylalanine. Left in the record is the CDR3 DNA by itself, 39 bases read in frame from the first base. Per the germline V gene (reference sequence), MNHEY is the CDR1 and SMNVEV is the CDR2. Deletion took 3 bases off V and 1 base off J, with a span of 6 bases between the germline ends.

These data come from a study of OX40 agonist ivuxolimab in advanced cancers. Concerning the study at large: The costimulatory receptor OX40 (CD134) was targeted by ivuxolimab, a fully human IgG2 agonistic monoclonal antibody. Intravenous ivuxolimab was administered to patients every 2 weeks at six dose levels: 0.01, 0.1, 0.3, 1.5, 3 and 10 mg/kg. Of the approximately 53 patients in dose escalation, some 20 had hepatocellular carcinoma, some 15 had melanoma, 9 had renal cell carcinoma and 9 had head and neck cancer. The dose-escalation cohort was about 87% male with a mean age of approximately 59 years, ranging from roughly 23 to 90. Patients were allowed to have had prior anti-PD-1, anti-PD-L1 or anti-CTLA-4 therapy, and approximately 37% of the dose-escalation patients had been treated with checkpoint inhibitors. Partial responses occurred in three dose-escalation patients, of whom one had hepatocellular carcinoma and two had cutaneous melanoma. The point of sequencing TCRbeta in the periphery was to test whether ivuxolimab changed TCR sequence diversity and drove clonal T-cell expansion. The monotherapy dose-escalation portion (N of about 50 patients) of the phase I ivuxolimab trial is reported in the paper. Overall study outcomes, separate from this receptor: Antigen specificity was not determined for the clonally expanded peripheral T cells. At doses of 0.1 to 3.0 mg/kg, clonal expansion of both CD4+ and CD8+ T cells in blood was seen between baseline and week 6. On average, CD8+ T cells showed more expanded clones than CD4+ T cells after ivuxolimab. Low levels of normalized T-cell clonal expansion were also seen in some patients who did not respond. Partial responders in the 0.1-3.0 mg/kg groups had among the lowest normalized peripheral clonal expansion, especially among CD8+ T cells.

Patients with a history of autoimmune disease or receiving systemic immunosuppression were excluded from the trial. Peripheral blood for TCR sequencing was drawn from every dose cohort at baseline, at cycle 4 day 1 and at cycle 7 day 1. The samples were taken from a phase I, first-in-human, multicenter, open-label dose-escalation trial of ivuxolimab. Adults with locally advanced or metastatic melanoma, renal cell carcinoma, hepatocellular carcinoma or head and neck squamous cell carcinoma were enrolled in the trial. Before TCR sequencing, CD4+ T cells and CD8+ T cells were sorted from peripheral blood as separate populations.

The TCR was taken from an adult with an advanced solid tumor such as melanoma, head and neck, liver or kidney cancer. This specimen consisted of CD4+ or CD8+ T cells sorted from blood, obtained in a trial of the OX40 agonist ivuxolimab. The rearranged segments are TRBV27 and TRBJ1-1, and the D gene may be TRBD1, 5 bases matching. The DNA sequence reads TGTGCCAGCAGTTTTGGGGGGAACACTGAAGCTTTCTTT. Its protein product is CASSFGGNTEAFF.